The 28 T cell receptor beta chains presented below share a single source sample, sequenced in a study of blood T cell repertoires in COVID-19. Generated by immunoSEQ multiplex PCR, the TCRdb table keeps only in-frame clones and is missing some. The sample has hundreds of thousands of clones, roughly 91% seen once. The sequencing input was peripheral blood. Receptor source: a woman aged 40-49 years who had recovered from COVID-19.

This clone was observed a handful of times. This sequence joins TRBV3-1 (or the pseudogene TRBV3-2) and TRBJ2-3, with TRBD2 matching over 9 bases. This CDR3 is built from 14 residues. V shed 4 bases, J shed 4 bases, and the junction held 3 bases outside the gene matches. Per germline, CDR1 LGHDT and CDR2 YNNKEL (reference sequence). DNA for the CDR3: TGTGCCAGCAGCCTAGCGGGAGCGGCAGATACGCAGTATTTT. Amino acid sequence: CASSLAGAADTQYF.

This chain joins TRBV7-4 and TRBJ2-7; D might be TRBD2 (6 bases). This CDR3 is 17 amino acids long. CDR1 SGHVT and CDR2 SQSDAQ come from the germline V gene. The V end was cut by 5 bases, the J end by 1 base, with 21 bases between. The CDR3 DNA is TGTGCCAGCAGCGGACTAAGCCACCCGTCCCTTTCCTACGAGCAGTACGTC. Translating it yields CASSGLSHPSLSYEQYV.

This clone was observed once. The J gene is TRBJ2-1, the V gene TRBV6-2 or TRBV6-3; 10 positions agree with TRBD2. V lost 2 bases to trimming and J lost 5 bases; unmatched junction nucleotides: 9. CDR3 length: 17 amino acids. Germline CDR1 is MNHEY and CDR2 is SVGEGT. The CDR3 DNA follows: TGTGCCAGCAGTTACGGTCCCGGACTAGCGGACCACAATGAGCAGTTCTTC. Translated: CASSYGPGLADHNEQFF.

The chain joins TRBV5-6 to TRBJ1-5; 7 bases fit TRBD1. This CDR3 spans 13 amino acids. V trimming: 0 bases; J trimming: 8 bases; junction bases outside the gene matches: 2. CDR1 is SGHDT, CDR2 YYEEEE, per germline. CDR3: CASSLGQGEPQHF. The CDR3 DNA follows: TGTGCCAGCAGCTTGGGCCAGGGGGAGCCCCAGCATTTT.

This rearrangement joins TRBV11-2 to TRBJ2-6; 9 nucleotides align to TRBD1. V lost 1 base to trimming and J lost 9 bases; unmatched junction nucleotides: 13. Germline V CDR1 and CDR2: SGHAT, FQNNGV. The CDR3 spans 18 residues. The CDR3 DNA follows: TGTGCCAGCAGCTTAGGGAGACAGGGGGAGGCGTGGAACAACGTCCTGACTTTC. Its protein product is CASSLGRQGEAWNNVLTF.

The chain links TRBV11-3 to TRBJ2-6, with 7 bases fitting TRBD1. The junction had 9 bases not matched to a gene; V was cut back by 4 bases and J by 0 bases. Germline V gene sequence: CDR1 SGHNT, CDR2 YENEEA. The CDR3 loop spans 18 amino acids. The CDR3 DNA sequence: TGTGCCAGCAGCTATTACAGGGGTGGCCCCTCTGGGGCCAACGTCCTGACTTTC. This sequence encodes CASSYYRGGPSGANVLTF. Full variable domain (remainder filled in from reference TRBV11-3 and TRBJ2-6): EAGVVQSPRYKIIEKKQPVAFWCNPISGHNTLYWYLQNLGQGPELLIRYENEEAVDDSQLPKDRFSAERLKGVDSTLKIQPAELGDSAVYLCASSYYRGGPSGANVLTFGAGSRLTVL.

CDR3 in amino acids: CASSPRQGWAEQYF. The CDR3 coding sequence is TGTGCCAGCAGTCCCCGACAGGGGTGGGCCGAGCAGTACTTC. V is TRBV27 and J is TRBJ2-7; 8 positions match TRBD1. After removal of 5 bases from V and 6 bases from J, the junction contained 9 bases not matched to a gene. CDR3 length: 14 residues. The V gene's germline CDR1 is MNHEY and CDR2 SMNVEV (reference sequence).

The chain has TRBV6-2 or TRBV6-3 and TRBJ1-1; possibly TRBD1 for D (5 bases). Deletions cut 5 bases from V and 4 bases from J, with 14 bases between. The germline V gene encodes CDR1 MNHEY and CDR2 SVGEGT. This CDR3 spans 14 amino acids. In nucleotides, the CDR3 is TGTGCCAGCAGTGAGGACGACAGTACCACTGAAGCTTTCTTT. Translated, it gives CASSEDDSTTEAFF.

The chain carries TRBV6-6 and TRBJ2-1; TRBD2 aligns across 10 bases. The CDR3 covers 15 residues. The germline V gene encodes CDR1 MNHNY and CDR2 SVGAGI (reference sequence). The V and J ends lost 2 bases and 5 bases, in that order; junction bases with no gene match: 3. The CDR3 loop is CASSYGLAENNEQFF. DNA for the CDR3: TGTGCCAGCAGTTACGGACTAGCGGAAAACAATGAGCAGTTCTTC.

V and J are TRBV6-5 and TRBJ1-2; TRBD1 might be the D (5 bases). The germline V gene encodes CDR1 MNHEY and CDR2 SVGAGI. The CDR3 contains 14 residues. V dropped 0 bases and J dropped 2 bases, with 7 bases sitting between them. The DNA of the CDR3 is TGTGCCAGCAGTTACTCGGGACTGAACTATGGCTACACCTTC. It codes for CASSYSGLNYGYTF.

The genes are TRBV2 and TRBJ2-5; tentatively, D is TRBD1 (6 bases). Trimming left V 6 bases short and J 2 bases short, with 7 bases between. Germline-derived CDR1 and CDR2 are SNHLY and FYNNEI. The CDR3 has 12 amino acids. In nucleotides, the CDR3 is TGTGCCAGCAGCGGACAGCAAGAGACCCAGTACTTC. This gives the protein CASSGQQETQYF.

The rearrangement links TRBV24-1 to TRBJ2-1, with D maybe TRBD1 (5 bases). CDR1 and CDR2 from the germline V gene are KGHDR and SFDVKD. This CDR3 comprises 12 residues. V gave up 2 bases and J gave up 10 bases, with 8 bases separating them. CDR3 sequence (DNA): TGTGCCACCAGTGATTGGGGCTGGGAGCAGTTCTTC. It yields the protein CATSDWGWEQFF.

The gene calls are TRBV7-2 and TRBJ2-5, with 13 bases identical to TRBD2. Germline V gives CDR1 SGHTA, CDR2 FQGNSA. J lost 3 bases, V lost 10 bases, and 8 bases had no gene match. The CDR3 totals 15 residues. This chain's CDR3 is CANKQGLAGKETQYF. DNA of the CDR3: TGTGCCAACAAGCAGGGACTAGCGGGAAAAGAGACCCAGTACTTC.

This chain uses TRBV13 with TRBJ1-1; the match to TRBD1 covers 9 bases. Trimming took 5 bases from V and 4 from J; bases not matched to a gene: 8. CDR3 length: 15 residues. The germline V gene encodes CDR1 PRHDT and CDR2 FYEKMQ (reference sequence). CDR3 sequence (DNA): TGTGCCAGCAGCCACCCTCCGGGACAGGGCACTGAAGCTTTCTTT. This encodes CASSHPPGQGTEAFF.

The chain carries TRBV2 and TRBJ2-1; 7 nucleotides line up with TRBD1. Germline values: CDR1 SNHLY, CDR2 FYNNEI. This CDR3 region has 13 residues. V trimming: 8 bases; J trimming: 5 bases; junction bases outside the gene matches: 6. In DNA form, the CDR3 reads TGTGCCAGCGCCCGGGACAGAGACAATGAGCAGTTCTTC. As protein: CASARDRDNEQFF.

This clone occurred once. The chain recombines TRBV5-1 with TRBJ1-1, with 11 positions matching TRBD1. Germline V CDR1 and CDR2: SGHRS, YFSETQ. V gave up 4 bases and J gave up 7 bases; unmatched junction bases: 9. The CDR3 is made up of 15 amino acids. The DNA for the CDR3 is TGCGCCAGCAGCCCGGGTTTGGACAGGGGGCTTGAAGCTTTCTTT. Amino acids: CASSPGLDRGLEAFF.

The chain employs TRBV10-2 and TRBJ1-5; D is perhaps TRBD1 (6 bases). Trimming stripped 8 bases from V and 0 bases from J, with 20 bases between. This CDR3 is built from 17 residues. Germline V CDR1 and CDR2: WSHSY, SAAADI. The CDR3 sequence: CASGGALGGYSNQPQHF. The CDR3 DNA sequence: TGCGCCAGCGGGGGGGCCCTCGGAGGGTATAGCAATCAGCCCCAGCATTTT.

The chain is built from TRBV7-9 and TRBJ2-1, with 8 nucleotides matching TRBD1. This CDR3 has 16 residues. From germline, CDR1 is SEHNR and CDR2 FQNEAQ (reference sequence). With 5 bases clipped from V and 8 bases from J, the junction kept 14 bases outside the gene matches. The CDR3 protein is CASSLPGGAGPYEQFF. The CDR3 bases are TGTGCCAGCAGCCTCCCAGGGGGCGCGGGCCCCTATGAGCAGTTCTTC.

The chain is built from TRBV6-5 and TRBJ1-5; D possibly corresponds to TRBD1 (5 bases). Germline V gene lookup returns CDR1 MNHEY and CDR2 SVGAGI. V lost 6 bases to trimming and J lost 6 bases, with 12 bases between them. The CDR3 extends over 13 amino acids. CDR3 sequence reads: CASSRAGGQPQHF. For the CDR3, the DNA is TGTGCCAGCAGCCGAGCGGGGGGTCAGCCCCAGCATTTT.

This chain joins TRBV24-1 and TRBJ1-4; 12 positions match TRBD1. Germline V gene data show CDR1 as KGHDR and CDR2 as SFDVKD. The CDR3 runs 15 residues. V dropped 5 bases and J dropped 7; count of bases not matched to a gene: 4. This CDR3 reads CATSVGTGGFEKLFF. In nucleotides, the CDR3 is TGTGCCACCAGTGTGGGGACAGGGGGCTTTGAAAAACTGTTTTTT.

A single count supports this clone. The chain joins TRBV5-4 to TRBJ1-1; maybe TRBD1 (6 bases). V gave up 0 bases and J gave up 1 base, with 13 bases separating them. Germline CDR1 is SGHNT and CDR2 is YYREEE (reference sequence). The CDR3 spans 16 residues. This CDR3 reads CASSLGLRGGNTEAFF. In nucleotides, the CDR3 is TGTGCCAGCAGCTTGGGCCTGAGGGGGGGGAACACTGAAGCTTTCTTT. The whole variable domain, remainder taken from reference TRBV5-4 and TRBJ1-1, is ETGVTQSPTHLIKTRGQQVTLRCSSQSGHNTVSWYQQALGQGPQFIFQYYREEENGRGNFPPRFSGLQFPNYSSELNVNALELDDSALYLCASSLGLRGGNTEAFFGQGTRLTVV.

The CDR3 nucleotides read TGTGCCGGGGGGGGTCAGGGGGGTGAAAAACTGTTTTTT. Protein sequence: CAGGGQGGEKLFF. The chain joins TRBV30 to TRBJ1-4; TRBD1 aligns across 7 bases. Germline CDR1 and CDR2: GTSNPN and SVGIG (reference sequence). V was pared by 8 bases and J by 7 bases, with 10 bases of the junction left unmatched. This CDR3 spans 13 amino acids.

This clone was detected only once. The chain combines TRBV6-5 with TRBJ1-3; D not resolved. The CDR3 loop spans 15 amino acids. Between the trimmed V and J ends, which lost 0 bases and 2 bases, there was a span of 8 bases. Germline values: CDR1 MNHEY, CDR2 SVGAGI. The CDR3 bases are TGTGCCAGCAGTTACTCGCGGGCAGCTGGAAACACCATATATTTT. Amino acids: CASSYSRAAGNTIYF.

This rearrangement joins TRBV19 to TRBJ2-1, with 9 bases lining up with TRBD2. V lost 3 bases to trimming and J lost 7 bases; unmatched junction nucleotides: 7. Germline lookup yields CDR1 LNHDA and CDR2 SQIVND (reference sequence). The CDR3 is 15 residues long. CDR3 nucleotides: TGTGCCAGTAGTATGCTAGCGGGATCGGGTAATGAGCAGTTCTTC. Amino acids: CASSMLAGSGNEQFF. Looking up the rest from reference TRBV19 and TRBJ2-1 gives the full variable domain: DGGITQSPKYLFRKEGQNVTLSCEQNLNHDAMYWYRQDPGQGLRLIYYSQIVNDFQKGDIAEGYSVSREKKESFPLTVTSAQKNPTAFYLCASSMLAGSGNEQFFGPGTRLTVL.

The CDR3 sequence is CASSSPAGGPGDTQYF. DNA for the CDR3: TGTGCCAGCAGCTCCCCGGCGGGAGGGCCGGGAGATACGCAGTATTTT. The gene calls are TRBV7-2 and TRBJ2-3; 9 nucleotides match TRBD2. The CDR3 covers 16 residues. Germline V gives CDR1 SGHTA, CDR2 FQGNSA. Trimming at V came to 4 bases and at J to 5 bases, leaving 10 bases not matched to a gene. The whole variable domain, filled in from reference TRBV7-2 and TRBJ2-3, reads GAGVSQSPSNKVTEKGKDVELRCDPISGHTALYWYRQSLGQGLEFLIYFQGNSAPDKSGLPSDRFSAERTGGSVSTLTIQRTQQEDSAVYLCASSSPAGGPGDTQYFGPGTRLTVL.

The count of this clone is one. The chain joins TRBV19 to TRBJ1-2; 8 bases match TRBD1. Germline-derived CDR1 and CDR2 are LNHDA and SQIVND (reference sequence). The CDR3 has 14 residues. CDR3 DNA sequence: TGTGTCAACCGACGGGACAGGACGACTTGGGGCTACACCTTC. Encoded protein: CVNRRDRTTWGYTF. Using reference TRBV19 and TRBJ1-2 for the parts outside the CDR3, the full variable domain is DGGITQSPKYLFRKEGQNVTLSCEQNLNHDAMYWYRQDPGQGLRLIYYSQIVNDFQKGDIAEGYSVSREKKESFPLTVTSAQKNPTAFYLCVNRRDRTTWGYTFGSGTRLTVV.

The V and J genes are TRBV19 and TRBJ2-1, with D maybe TRBD1 (6 bases). The CDR3 totals 14 residues. V was trimmed by 1 base and J by 10 bases, leaving 14 bases between them. Germline V gene lookup returns CDR1 LNHDA and CDR2 SQIVND (reference sequence). The CDR3 here is CASSIVGAIAEQFF. CDR3 sequence (DNA): TGTGCCAGTAGTATAGTGGGGGCTATAGCCGAGCAGTTCTTC.

The genes are TRBV2 and TRBJ2-2; 11 bases match TRBD2. Germline V gives CDR1 SNHLY, CDR2 FYNNEI. This CDR3 contains 16 residues. J lost 6 bases, V lost 5 bases, and 8 bases had no gene match. The CDR3 here is CASSPRTSGLAGELFF. DNA of the CDR3: TGTGCCAGCAGTCCCCGGACTAGCGGGTTGGCCGGGGAGCTGTTTTTT.